This is a list of T cell receptor beta chains from one sample in a study of blood T cell repertoires in COVID-19. TCRdb's table, derived via immunoSEQ multiplex PCR, lists solely in-frame clones and lacks some. The table lists around 190,000 clones, about 85% of them singletons. Sequenced: peripheral blood. The source of these receptors is a woman between 40 and 55 years old with COVID-19, enrolled during active disease. CDR3s include the opening cysteine and the closing phenylalanine or tryptophan. The D gene is left open where the match is weak. Some rows have no size entry. The others give once, few or many, or a class for an expanded clone.

clone size	V gene	D gene	J gene	CDR3 DNA	CDR3 protein
few	TRBV13	-	TRBJ1-2	TGTGCCAGCAGCCCCGGACAGTGGGGCTACACCTTC	CASSPGQWGYTF
-	TRBV12-5	TRBD1	TRBJ1-4	TGTGCTAGTGGTTTGGTACCCCCAGGGGGAAAACTGTTTTTT	CASGLVPPGGKLFF
-	TRBV2	TRBD1	TRBJ2-7	TGTGCCAGCAGTCGGGACAGGGGGCCCTACGAGCAGTACTTC	CASSRDRGPYEQYF
-	TRBV5-1	TRBD1	TRBJ1-1	TGCGCCAGCAGCTTGGAACAGGGGTCCACTGAAGCTTTCTTT	CASSLEQGSTEAFF
-	TRBV7-2	-	TRBJ2-1	TGTGCCAGCAGCTTAGGTGACAGCTCCTACAATGAGCAGTTCTTC	CASSLGDSSYNEQFF
-	TRBV4-1	-	TRBJ1-1	TGCGCCAGCAGCCAAGTTCCCGAACAGGGACAAGCTTTCTTT	CASSQVPEQGQAFF
-	TRBV5-1	-	TRBJ1-1	TGCGCCAGCAGCTTATGGGAGATGAACACTGAAGCTTTCTTT	CASSLWEMNTEAFF
-	TRBV9	TRBD1	TRBJ1-2	TGTGCCAGCAGCGTCACGGGACAGGGGGCCGATAACTATGGCTACACCTTC	CASSVTGQGADNYGYTF
few	TRBV5-1	TRBD1	TRBJ1-4	TGCGCCAGCAGCTTAAGGGGCGGACAGGGGGAAGGAGAAAAACTGTTTTTT	CASSLRGGQGEGEKLFF
-	TRBV5-6	-	TRBJ1-2	TGTGCCAGCAGCTTGATCGGGGGAGATGGCTACACCTTC	CASSLIGGDGYTF
-	TRBV5-1	-	TRBJ2-2	TGCGCCAGCAGCTTGGAGGCCCTAGGATCGGGGGAGCTGTTTTTT	CASSLEALGSGELFF
-	TRBV6-5	-	TRBJ1-2	TGTGCCAGCGGCGGCCGTAGAGCTAACTATGGCTACACCTTC	CASGGRRANYGYTF
-	TRBV10-3	-	TRBJ1-5	TGTGCCATCAGTGAAACTATCGGGGTTACAGGGCAGCCCCAGCATTTT	CAISETIGVTGQPQHF
-	TRBV24-1	-	TRBJ2-7	TGTGCCACCAGTGATCACGACAGGAGGTTATACGAGCAGTACTTC	CATSDHDRRLYEQYF
-	TRBV11-2	TRBD2	TRBJ2-7	TGTGCCAGCAGCTCCACGGGACTAGCGGGACCGCGATCCTACGAGCAGTACTTC	CASSSTGLAGPRSYEQYF
-	TRBV13	-	TRBJ1-3	TGTGCCAGCCGACCGCTAGGGGCTGGAAACACCATATATTTT	CASRPLGAGNTIYF
-	TRBV3-1/TRBV3-2	-	TRBJ2-5	TGTGCCAGCAGCCAAGAGTTGATTAGGGGTCGAGAGACCCAGTACTTC	CASSQELIRGRETQYF
-	TRBV19	-	TRBJ1-5	TGTGCCAGTCTGAGGTCCGAATCATATAGCAATCAGCCCCAGCATTTT	CASLRSESYSNQPQHF
-	TRBV5-1	-	TRBJ1-1	TGCGCCAGCAGCTTGGAGGGGCTGAACACTGAAGCTTTCTTT	CASSLEGLNTEAFF
-	TRBV7-9	TRBD1	TRBJ1-2	TGTGCCAGCAACCCCTCGGGACAGGGGGCTGGCTACACCTTC	CASNPSGQGAGYTF
-	TRBV5-1	TRBD2	TRBJ2-7	TGCGCCAGCAGCTTACTAGCGCAATACGAGCAGTACTTC	CASSLLAQYEQYF
-	TRBV9	-	TRBJ2-7	TGCCTATATCTGAACGAGCAGTACTTC	CLYLNEQYF
-	TRBV28	-	TRBJ2-3	TGTGCCTCCTGTCTCCAGGGTACGACCACAGATACGCAGTATTTT	CASCLQGTTTDTQYF
-	TRBV5-1	TRBD2	TRBJ2-5	TGCGCCAGCAGCTTGGGCGGGAGAGGGGAGACCCAGTACTTC	CASSLGGRGETQYF
-	TRBV25-1	-	TRBJ1-2	TGTGCCAGCATGGGTCCGGGAGGTCATGGCTACACCTTC	CASMGPGGHGYTF
few	TRBV2	TRBD2	TRBJ2-3	TGTGCCAGCAGTGGACTAGCGGGGACCTCAGATACGCAGTATTTT	CASSGLAGTSDTQYF
-	TRBV20-1	-	TRBJ1-2	TGCAGTGCGACTCCAGGGGGCTACACCTTC	CSATPGGYTF
-	TRBV20-1	-	TRBJ2-7	TGCAGCTTATCGCGCCGCTACGAGCAGTACTTC	CSLSRRYEQYF
-	TRBV10-1	-	TRBJ2-5	TGCGCCAGCAGTGGGGTGGGGCAAAAAGAAACTTACCAAGAGACCCAGTACTTC	CASSGVGQKETYQETQYF
-	TRBV27	-	TRBJ1-6	TGTGCCAGCAGTTTATCAGCAGGGGCTAATTCACCCCTCCACTTT	CASSLSAGANSPLHF
once	TRBV7-2	TRBD2	TRBJ2-1	TGTGCCAGCAGCCCATCTAGCGGGGTCCGTCATGAGCAGTTCTTC	CASSPSSGVRHEQFF
-	TRBV15	TRBD1	TRBJ1-1	TGTGCCACCGGGACAGGGGAGTTCACTGAAGCTTTCTTT	CATGTGEFTEAFF
-	TRBV10-3	-	TRBJ1-1	TGTGCCATCAGTGAGTCAGGGGTGTGGAACACTGAAGCTTTCTTT	CAISESGVWNTEAFF
-	TRBV12-3/TRBV12-4	-	TRBJ1-2	TGTGCCAGCAGTTTAGGACAGGCCTATGGCTACACCTTC	CASSLGQAYGYTF
-	TRBV7-9	TRBD2	TRBJ2-5	TGTGCCAGCAGCTTAGCGCTCCGGGGGGGTTATGAGACCCAGTACTTC	CASSLALRGGYETQYF
-	TRBV2	-	TRBJ2-5	TGTGCCAGCAGGCGAACAGGTCAAGAGACCCAGTACTTC	CASRRTGQETQYF
once	TRBV5-5	TRBD2	TRBJ2-1	TGTGCCAGCAGCCCGGCATTAGCGGGGGGGCAGAATGAGCAGTTCTTC	CASSPALAGGQNEQFF
once	TRBV3-1/TRBV3-2	-	TRBJ1-2	TGTGCCAGCAGCCAAGGGGGAGGACAAGACTTC	CASSQGGGQDF
-	TRBV5-4	-	TRBJ1-1	TGTGCCAGCAGCTTGAGGACAGCCTTGAACACTGAAGCTTTCTTT	CASSLRTALNTEAFF
-	TRBV4-1	-	TRBJ2-7	TGCGCCAGCAGCCAAGACAAGGGGACACACAATACCCTCGAGCAGTACTTC	CASSQDKGTHNTLEQYF
-	TRBV28	-	TRBJ1-6	TGTGCCAGCACCTCCGGACAGCTCAATTCACCCCTCCACTTT	CASTSGQLNSPLHF
-	TRBV5-1	TRBD2	TRBJ2-1	TGCGCCAGCAGCTTGGCCGCGGGAGTACGGGACAATGAGCAGTTCTTC	CASSLAAGVRDNEQFF
-	TRBV3-1/TRBV3-2	-	TRBJ2-3	TGTGCCAGCAGCCAAAGGAGCGGCACAGATACGCAGTATTTT	CASSQRSGTDTQYF
-	TRBV30	-	TRBJ2-1	TGTGCCGGGACTCTAGGATTCTCCTACAATGAGCAGTTCTTC	CAGTLGFSYNEQFF
-	TRBV21-1	-	TRBJ2-2	TGTGCCAGCAGCAAATTTGTAGGGGACACCGGGGAGCTGTTTTTT	CASSKFVGDTGELFF
-	TRBV6-2/TRBV6-3	-	TRBJ2-6	TGTGCCAGCAGTTGGGACGGGAGTGGCTCTGGGGCCAACGTCCTGACTTTC	CASSWDGSGSGANVLTF
-	TRBV7-2	TRBD2	TRBJ2-7	TGTGCCAGCAGTGACGTTAGCGGGGGGGGTCATTGGGAGCAGTACTTC	CASSDVSGGGHWEQYF
-	TRBV9	-	TRBJ2-2	TGTGCCAGCAGCGTGCGGCCCACCGGGGAGCTGTTTTTT	CASSVRPTGELFF